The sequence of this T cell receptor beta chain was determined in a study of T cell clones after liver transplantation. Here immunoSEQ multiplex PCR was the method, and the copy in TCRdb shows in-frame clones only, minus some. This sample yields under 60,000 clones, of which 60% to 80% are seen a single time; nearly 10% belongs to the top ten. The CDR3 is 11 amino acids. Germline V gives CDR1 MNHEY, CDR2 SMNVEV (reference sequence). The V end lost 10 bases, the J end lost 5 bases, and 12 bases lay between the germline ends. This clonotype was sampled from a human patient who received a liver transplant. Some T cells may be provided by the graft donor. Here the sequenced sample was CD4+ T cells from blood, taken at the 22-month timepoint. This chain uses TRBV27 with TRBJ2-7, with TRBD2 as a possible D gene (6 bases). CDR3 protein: CATRREDEQYF. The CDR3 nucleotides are TGTGCCACACGCAGGGAGGACGAGCAGTACTTC.